Shown below are 20 T cell receptor beta chains from a single sample sequenced in a study of CD8 T cells in ankylosing spondylitis. A single record per CDR3 protein comes from TCRdb applying MiXCR to the 5' RACE reads. The sample consists of around 150,000 distinct CDR3 sequences, more than 9% of them appearing once. Sequencing was done on a sample of blood, either unsorted or a sorted T cell fraction (not recorded which). These receptors came from a male donor with ankylosing spondylitis or in good health (not recorded which).

This clonotype has a count of ten or more. This rearrangement joins TRBV5-1 to TRBJ2-3; 11 bases fit TRBD2. The CDR3 spans 16 residues. Per the germline V gene, CDR1 is SGHRS and CDR2 is YFSETQ. The ends lost 3 bases at V and 4 bases at J; junction bases unmatched: 7. The CDR3 sequence: CASSSSRLAGSDTQYF. In DNA, the CDR3 is TGCGCCAGCAGCTCGTCGAGACTAGCGGGATCAGATACGCAGTATTTT. Combining the CDR3 with reference TRBV5-1 and TRBJ2-3 gives the whole variable domain KAGVTQTPRYLIKTRGQQVTLSCSPISGHRSVSWYQQTPGQGLQFLFEYFSETQRNKGNFPGRFSGRQFSNSRSEMNVSTLELGDSALYLCASSSSRLAGSDTQYFGPGTRLTVL.

This clonotype has ten or more counts. The gene calls are TRBV6-4 and TRBJ2-1; D call uncertain. This CDR3 contains 12 residues. Per the germline V gene, CDR1 is MRHNA and CDR2 is SNTAGT. V was clipped by 7 bases and J by 7 bases, with 11 bases between them. The DNA for the CDR3 is TGTGCCAGCACGGTAGCTTCGAATGAGCAGTTCTTC. Its translation: CASTVASNEQFF.

This clonotype was seen many times. This chain links TRBV20-1 with TRBJ2-7; either TRBD1 or TRBD2 may supply D (5 bases each). V was pared by 6 bases and J by 6 bases, with 30 bases between. The V gene's germline CDR1 is DFQATT and CDR2 SNEGSKA (reference sequence). This CDR3 is built from 17 residues. The CDR3 here is CSAKLPAGTKVLGEQYF. The CDR3 nucleotides are TGCAGTGCCAAACTCCCAGCCGGGACCAAGGTATTGGGCGAGCAGTACTTC.

This clonotype was recorded a few times. V gene TRBV9 combines with J gene TRBJ2-7; 8 bases fit TRBD2. From germline, CDR1 is SGDLS and CDR2 YYNGEE. The J segment lost 5 bases and the V segment lost 2 bases, leaving 3 bases of the junction unmatched. CDR3 length equals 13 residues. The CDR3 DNA is TGTGCCAGCAGCGTTGGAGCGGGAGACGAGCAGTACTTC. It specifies CASSVGAGDEQYF.

This clonotype was seen repeatedly, ten times or more. The rearrangement uses TRBV4-1 and TRBJ2-5, with D hard to call. Trimming removed 5 bases from V and 3 bases from J, with 7 bases in between. Germline loops: CDR1 MGHRA, CDR2 YSYEKL. The CDR3 runs 12 residues. CDR3 in amino acids: CASSNLKETQYF. The CDR3 DNA reads TGCGCCAGCAGCAACCTAAAAGAGACCCAGTACTTC.

This clonotype was recorded at least ten times. CDR3 in amino acids: CASSYTSGTYEQYF. CDR3 in DNA: TGTGCCAGCAGTTATACTAGCGGGACCTACGAGCAGTACTTC. V and J are TRBV27 and TRBJ2-7, with 10 bases aligning to TRBD2. The CDR3 has 14 amino acids. Germline V CDR1 and CDR2: MNHEY, SMNVEV (reference sequence). J lost 2 bases, V lost 4 bases, and 2 bases had no gene match.

The rearrangement links TRBV6-5 to TRBJ1-1; possible D gene TRBD1, 5 bases. V lost 4 bases and J lost 1, with 10 bases in between. In germline, CDR1 is MNHEY, CDR2 SVGAGI. The CDR3 is made up of 14 amino acids. CDR3 protein: CASSSQRGNTEAFF. DNA of the CDR3: TGTGCCAGCAGTTCTCAAAGGGGGAACACTGAAGCTTTCTTT.

The chain combines TRBV7-8 with TRBJ2-1; 12 nucleotides line up with TRBD2. After removal of 5 bases from V and 6 bases from J, the junction contained 8 bases not matched to a gene. The CDR3 runs to 16 residues. Germline values: CDR1 SGHVS, CDR2 FQNEAQ. CDR3 residues: CASSPISSGRANEQFF. The CDR3 bases are TGTGCCAGCAGCCCCATCTCTAGCGGGAGGGCCAATGAGCAGTTCTTC.

In this sample, this clonotype turned up a few times. The chain is built from TRBV7-6 and TRBJ2-2; 7 bases align to TRBD1. The CDR3 is 15 amino acids. The trim removed 1 base at V and 1 base at J, leaving 0 bases unmatched. Per the germline V gene, CDR1 is SGHVS and CDR2 is FNYEAQ. CDR3 DNA: TGTGCCAGCAGCTTAGGGGACAGGAACACCGGGGAGCTGTTTTTT. It is translated as CASSLGDRNTGELFF.

Of note for this clonotype: A clone one base away is much larger, so this may be a read error. J is TRBJ2-3 and V is TRBV4-2; 8 bases map to TRBD2. V was clipped by 1 base and J by 4 bases; unmatched bases: 4. This CDR3 contains 15 residues. Germline CDR1 reads LGHNA; CDR2 reads YNFKEQ. This CDR3 reads CASSQVLAGPDTQYF. The CDR3 DNA reads as TGTGCCAGCAGCCAAGTTTTAGCGGGGCCAGATACGCAGTATTTT.

The chain couples TRBV5-1 to TRBJ1-1; 9 bases match TRBD1. The CDR3 is 16 amino acids. Germline loops: CDR1 SGHRS, CDR2 YFSETQ. The J segment lost 6 bases and the V segment lost 4 bases, leaving 13 bases of the junction unmatched. The CDR3 DNA is TGCGCCAGCAGCCTTACTACCTCGACAGGGGGTGCTGAAGCTTTCTTT. Protein sequence: CASSLTTSTGGAEAFF. Full variable domain (remainder filled in from reference TRBV5-1 and TRBJ1-1): KAGVTQTPRYLIKTRGQQVTLSCSPISGHRSVSWYQQTPGQGLQFLFEYFSETQRNKGNFPGRFSGRQFSNSRSEMNVSTLELGDSALYLCASSLTTSTGGAEAFFGQGTRLTVV.

In this sample, this clonotype turned up many times. The chain joins TRBV9 to TRBJ2-7, with D perhaps matching TRBD2 (5 bases). Germline CDR1 SGDLS, CDR2 YYNGEE. Trimming pared 0 bases from V and 7 bases from J, leaving 14 bases between. The CDR3 extends over 14 amino acids. CDR3 region: CASSVDPGLREQYF. In DNA, the CDR3 is TGTGCCAGCAGCGTAGATCCGGGGTTGAGGGAGCAGTACTTC.

This clonotype was seen at least ten times. The chain joins TRBV3-1 to TRBJ2-1; 7 positions agree with TRBD2. Germline lookup yields CDR1 LGHDT and CDR2 YNNKEL (reference sequence). The CDR3 contains 13 residues. The V gene end was trimmed by 5 bases and the J gene end by 4 bases; junction bases not matched to a gene: 2. CDR3: CASSWGGYNEQFF. In DNA form, the CDR3 reads TGTGCCAGCAGCTGGGGGGGGTACAATGAGCAGTTCTTC.

At least ten counts were recorded for this clonotype. The V call is TRBV3-1, the J call TRBJ1-2; 8 positions match TRBD1. CDR1 is LGHDT and CDR2 is YNNKEL in the germline V gene (reference sequence). V gave up 2 bases and J gave up 4 bases; unmatched junction bases: 9. The CDR3 consists of 16 residues. CDR3 in DNA: TGTGCCAGCAGCCAACGCCATCGACAGGGGATCTATGGCTACACCTTC. This sequence encodes CASSQRHRQGIYGYTF.

The genes are TRBV24-1 and TRBJ2-2; TRBD1 matches at 8 bases. The V gene's germline CDR1 is KGHDR and CDR2 SFDVKD. V was clipped by 5 bases and J by 5 bases; unmatched bases: 6. The CDR3 consists of 15 residues. CDR3 sequence (DNA): TGTGCCACCAGTGGATCGGACAGGGCGACCGGGGAGCTGTTTTTT. Its translation: CATSGSDRATGELFF.

This clonotype was seen many times. The V gene is TRBV5-6, the J gene TRBJ2-5; no clear D gene. Between the trimmed V and J ends, which lost 2 bases and 5 bases, there was a span of 13 bases. The CDR3 is 14 amino acids. From germline, CDR1 is SGHDT and CDR2 YYEEEE. The CDR3 region has the DNA TGTGCCAGCAGCTTTTCGAGTAGTTCCGAGACCCAGTACTTC. As protein: CASSFSSSSETQYF.

This clonotype has at least ten counts. The chain combines TRBV20-1 with TRBJ2-3; a weak D match, TRBD2 (5 bases). Germline V gives CDR1 DFQATT, CDR2 SNEGSKA (reference sequence). There are 16 residues in the CDR3. V was cut by 0 bases and J by 3 bases, with 16 bases left in between. The CDR3: CSARDRGWERTDTQYF. DNA of the CDR3: TGCAGTGCTAGAGATCGGGGATGGGAGCGTACAGATACGCAGTATTTT.

This clonotype occurred many times. The rearrangement links TRBV28 to TRBJ1-1; 7 bases are a match to TRBD1. The germline CDR1 and CDR2 sequences are MDHEN and SYDVKM. V gave up 5 bases and J gave up 3 bases; unmatched junction bases: 6. There are 14 residues in the CDR3. CDR3 sequence (DNA): TGTGCCAGCAGTCTCATCAGGGGGGACACTGAAGCTTTCTTT. Translated, it gives CASSLIRGDTEAFF.

This clonotype was detected a few times. The CDR3 DNA is TGTGCCAGCAGTTTATGGGGGATTAGCAATCAGCCCCAGCATTTT. This gives the protein CASSLWGISNQPQHF. The V and J genes are TRBV27 and TRBJ1-5, with D possibly matching TRBD1 (5 bases). CDR1 is MNHEY, CDR2 SMNVEV, per germline (reference sequence). The CDR3 length is 15 residues. V lost 1 base and J lost 0, with 7 bases in between.

The chain has TRBV27 and TRBJ2-7, with TRBD2 matching 13 bases. Germline CDR1 MNHEY, CDR2 SMNVEV (reference sequence). V shed 6 bases, J shed 3 bases, and the junction held 11 bases outside the gene matches. The CDR3 has 17 residues. Written as DNA, the CDR3 is TGTGCCAGCAGACGAGGACTAGCGGGAGTCCCGGACTACGAGCAGTACTTC. Translating gives CASRRGLAGVPDYEQYF.